The 29 T cell receptor beta chains listed next were all sequenced from one sample in a study of cytomegalovirus exposure and HLA in healthy donors. A multiplex PCR was run with 60 Vbeta primers and 13 Jbeta primers. Some clones are missing from TCRdb's copy, which holds only in-frame ones; the method was immunoSEQ multiplex PCR. The data contain approximately 100,000 clones, around 64% of them seen just once; the ten biggest clones take up around 3.5%. Sequenced material: PBMCs. The receptors shown here come from a man in his 60s in good health and CMV-seronegative.

A note on this clone: The sample holds other DNA sequences that translate to the same CDR3. The chain employs TRBV9 and TRBJ2-7; D is unresolved. The CDR3 extends over 14 amino acids. Deletions cut 1 base from V and 0 bases from J, with 8 bases between. CDR1 and CDR2 (germline): SGDLS, YYNGEE. The CDR3 coding sequence is TGTGCCAGCAGCGTAACGGGTGACTCCTACGAGCAGTACTTC. The encoded protein is CASSVTGDSYEQYF. Complete variable domain (other parts from reference TRBV9 and TRBJ2-7): DSGVTQTPKHLITATGQRVTLRCSPRSGDLSVYWYQQSLDQGLQFLIQYYNGEERAKGNILERFSAQQFPDLHSELNLSSLELGDSALYFCASSVTGDSYEQYFGPGTRLTVT.

This clone was picked up a small number of times. The chain combines TRBV6-5 with TRBJ2-7, with D tentatively TRBD1 (5 bases). V gave up 2 bases and J gave up 0 bases, with 8 bases separating them. This CDR3 contains 14 residues. Germline V lookup: CDR1 MNHEY, CDR2 SVGAGI. This chain's CDR3 is CASSYDSLSYEQYF. The DNA of the CDR3 is TGTGCCAGCAGTTACGACAGTCTCTCCTACGAGCAGTACTTC.

The CDR3 region has the DNA TGTGCCAGCTCACAGGGACAGGTCTACGAGCAGTACTTC. Translating it yields CASSQGQVYEQYF. This chain joins TRBV18 and TRBJ2-7; 8 bases align to TRBD1. The CDR3 is 13 residues long. V gave up 4 bases and J gave up 3 bases; unmatched junction bases: 2. CDR1 is KGHSH, CDR2 LQKENI, per germline.

The rearrangement links TRBV7-3 to TRBJ2-1; D call uncertain. CDR3 length: 14 residues. Trimming removed 0 bases at V and 5 bases at J, with 8 bases between. Germline CDR1 reads SGHTA; CDR2 reads FQGTGA. The CDR3 region has the DNA TGTGCCAGCAGCTTAACAGGCCGGGACAATGAGCAGTTCTTC. Protein product: CASSLTGRDNEQFF.

The V gene is TRBV12-5, the J gene TRBJ1-4, with 10 bases that match TRBD1. Germline trimming cut 4 bases from V and 8 bases from J; bases unmatched to any gene: 7. Germline V CDR1 and CDR2: LGHNT, FRNRAP. This CDR3 has 15 residues. The CDR3 loop reads CASGSGQGDTEKLFF. The CDR3 DNA follows: TGTGCTAGTGGTTCAGGACAGGGGGATACGGAAAAACTGTTTTTT.

This chain connects TRBV6-1 to TRBJ2-3; D is perhaps TRBD2 (7 bases). Trimming left V 11 bases short and J 3 bases short, with 18 bases between. The V gene's germline CDR1 is MNHNS and CDR2 SASEGT. The CDR3 contains 14 residues. For the CDR3, the DNA is TGTGCCGGCGGGAAGGGGGGGAAGACAGATACGCAGTATTTT. Protein product: CAGGKGGKTDTQYF.

This chain joins TRBV7-7 and TRBJ2-2; 11 positions match TRBD1. V dropped 5 bases and J dropped 6; count of bases not matched to a gene: 8. Germline values: CDR1 SSHAT, CDR2 FNYEAQ (reference sequence). This CDR3 spans 16 amino acids. CDR3 sequence: CASSTWTGGDAGELFF. In DNA form, the CDR3 reads TGTGCCAGCAGCACCTGGACAGGGGGCGACGCCGGGGAGCTGTTTTTT. Variable domain in full (rest from reference TRBV7-7 and TRBJ2-2): GAGVSQSPRYKVTKRGQDVTLRCDPISSHATLYWYQQALGQGPEFLTYFNYEAQPDKSGLPSDRFSAERPEGSISTLTIQRTEQRDSAMYRCASSTWTGGDAGELFFGEGSRLTVL.

The chain is built from TRBV5-6 and TRBJ1-5; D is perhaps TRBD1 (6 bases). CDR1 SGHDT and CDR2 YYEEEE come from the germline V gene. The germline V and J ends were trimmed by 2 bases and 3 bases, with 21 bases remaining between them. The CDR3 sequence is 18 residues long. The CDR3 DNA reads TGTGCCAGCAGCTTTACCCAGGGGCAGGGTTATGACAATCAGCCCCAGCATTTT. As protein: CASSFTQGQGYDNQPQHF.

This clone was counted only a few times. The chain employs TRBV19 and TRBJ1-1; possibly TRBD1 for D (6 bases). Per germline, CDR1 LNHDA and CDR2 SQIVND (reference sequence). V was cut by 3 bases and J by 2 bases, with 16 bases left in between. This CDR3 has 16 amino acids. In DNA, the CDR3 is TGTGCCAGTAGTATGGTTCTGGCAGGGGACAACACTGAAGCTTTCTTT. Encoded protein: CASSMVLAGDNTEAFF.

This clone was observed a few times. This chain joins TRBV6-6 and TRBJ2-3, with TRBD1 identical over 9 bases. The CDR3 consists of 15 residues. Germline trimming cut 6 bases from V and 1 base from J; bases unmatched to any gene: 5. In germline, CDR1 is MNHNY, CDR2 SVGAGI (reference sequence). CDR3: CASRIQGAGTDTQYF. In nucleotides, the CDR3 is TGTGCCAGCAGAATACAGGGGGCAGGCACAGATACGCAGTATTTT.

Only a few counts were recorded for this clone. The DNA of the CDR3 is TGCGCCAGCAGTAGGGCGGGGGAGACCCAGTACTTC. Translating gives CASSRAGETQYF. The chain recombines TRBV5-1 with TRBJ2-5, with D maybe TRBD2 (6 bases). Trimming stripped 5 bases from V and 5 bases from J, with 10 bases between. CDR3 length equals 12 residues. Looked up from germline, CDR1 is SGHRS and CDR2 is YFSETQ.

The chain links TRBV14 to TRBJ2-1; the match to TRBD1 covers 8 bases. The V gene's germline CDR1 is SGHDN and CDR2 FVKESK. V dropped 8 bases and J dropped 2; count of bases not matched to a gene: 14. The CDR3 contains 17 residues. The CDR3 is CASPSPPETGAYNEQFF. The CDR3 coding sequence is TGTGCCAGCCCCTCTCCCCCCGAGACAGGGGCCTACAATGAGCAGTTCTTC.

In this sample, this clone turned up a few times. The chain links TRBV7-2 to TRBJ1-5; D unresolved. Germline V gives CDR1 SGHTA, CDR2 FQGNSA. V gave up 0 bases and J gave up 5 bases, with 5 bases separating them. CDR3 length: 13 residues. The CDR3 is CASSLARDQPQHF. CDR3 nucleotides: TGTGCCAGCAGCTTAGCCCGGGATCAGCCCCAGCATTTT.

V and J are TRBV29-1 and TRBJ1-1, with 9 bases lining up with TRBD1. Trimming at V came to 3 bases and at J to 5 bases, leaving 4 bases not matched to a gene. From germline, CDR1 is SQVTM and CDR2 ANQGSEA. The CDR3 has 13 amino acids. As DNA, the CDR3 is TGCAGCGTTGATAGGACAGGGGAGACTGAAGCTTTCTTT. This gives the protein CSVDRTGETEAFF.

The chain links TRBV4-1 to TRBJ1-2; D possibly corresponds to TRBD1 (5 bases). This CDR3 region has 15 residues. V was pared by 3 bases and J by 5 bases, with 16 bases between. Germline V lookup: CDR1 MGHRA, CDR2 YSYEKL. CDR3 in amino acids: CASSHLIGQGYGYTF. CDR3 nucleotide sequence: TGCGCCAGCAGCCACCTTATCGGGCAGGGATATGGCTACACCTTC.

This clone occurred once. This sequence joins TRBV7-6 and TRBJ2-1; 8 nucleotides line up with TRBD2. The ends lost 5 bases at V and 2 bases at J; junction bases unmatched: 5. The CDR3 extends over 15 amino acids. CDR1 SGHVS and CDR2 FNYEAQ come from the germline V gene. The DNA of the CDR3 is TGTGCCAGCAGCCCAGCGGGGGTGCCCTACAATGAGCAGTTCTTC. Translation gives CASSPAGVPYNEQFF.

V and J are TRBV5-4 and TRBJ2-2; perhaps TRBD2 as D (7 bases). The germline V and J ends were trimmed by 0 bases and 0 bases, with 12 bases remaining between them. There are 17 residues in the CDR3. Germline V lookup: CDR1 SGHNT, CDR2 YYREEE (reference sequence). In nucleotides, the CDR3 is TGTGCCAGCAGCTTGGTCGGGGAGGGGGCGAACACCGGGGAGCTGTTTTTT. Translation: CASSLVGEGANTGELFF.

J is TRBJ1-2 and V is TRBV5-8; perhaps TRBD1 as D (6 bases). In germline, CDR1 is SGHTS, CDR2 YDEGEE. V gave up 0 bases and J gave up 7 bases, with 10 bases separating them. The CDR3 contains 13 residues. The CDR3, as DNA: TGTGCCAGCAGCTTGGCGGACAGAGCTGGCTACACCTTC. Translating gives CASSLADRAGYTF. Filled out from reference TRBV5-8 and TRBJ1-2, the complete variable domain reads EAGVTQSPTHLIKTRGQQATLRCSPISGHTSVYWYQQALGLGLQFLLWYDEGEERNRGNFPPRFSGRQFPNYSSELNVNALELEDSALYLCASSLADRAGYTFGSGTRLTVV.

The J gene is TRBJ2-3, the V gene TRBV10-1; 11 positions match TRBD2. J lost 3 bases, V lost 2 bases, and 4 bases had no gene match. The CDR3 totals 16 residues. Germline V gene lookup returns CDR1 WNHNN and CDR2 SYGVQD (reference sequence). CDR3 nucleotide sequence: TGCGCCAGCAGTGAGGGTAGCGGGGGGGGGACAGATACGCAGTATTTT. Protein: CASSEGSGGGTDTQYF.

This sequence joins TRBV14 and TRBJ1-2, with D unclear. The CDR3 covers 16 residues. V dropped 0 bases and J dropped 5 bases, with 16 bases sitting between them. Germline-derived CDR1 and CDR2 are SGHDN and FVKESK. The CDR3 protein is CASSQDVGSGGYGYTF. The CDR3 nucleotides read TGTGCCAGCAGCCAAGATGTCGGCAGCGGCGGGTATGGCTACACCTTC. The full variable domain, rest sourced from reference TRBV14 and TRBJ1-2, is EAGVTQFPSHSVIEKGQTVTLRCDPISGHDNLYWYRRVMGKEIKFLLHFVKESKQDESGMPNNRFLAERTGGTYSTLKVQPAELEDSGVYFCASSQDVGSGGYGYTFGSGTRLTVV.

Only a few counts were recorded for this clone. The rearrangement joins TRBV4-1 to TRBJ2-5; D unclear. V was pared by 6 bases and J by 0 bases, with 11 bases between. The length of the CDR3 is 14 residues. Germline V gene lookup returns CDR1 MGHRA and CDR2 YSYEKL. The CDR3 DNA follows: TGCGCCAGCAGTGAGACTCCCCACCAAGAGACCCAGTACTTC. Translating gives CASSETPHQETQYF.

This clone was seen more than once but under ten times. The genes are TRBV19 and TRBJ1-6, with D unresolved. The CDR3 length is 16 residues. Germline loops: CDR1 LNHDA, CDR2 SQIVND (reference sequence). The V end was cut by 0 bases, the J end by 10 bases, with 16 bases between. Here the CDR3 DNA reads TGTGCCAGTAGTATAGATCGCAGACTTTCGCCCTCACCCCTCCACTTT. Protein product: CASSIDRRLSPSPLHF.

The rearrangement uses TRBV18 and TRBJ1-2, with TRBD1 matching 12 bases. The trim removed 4 bases at V and 7 bases at J, leaving 10 bases unmatched. The V gene's germline CDR1 is KGHSH and CDR2 LQKENI. The CDR3 runs 16 residues. CDR3 amino acids: CASSLTTGQGASGYTF. The CDR3 nucleotides are TGTGCCAGCTCACTCACGACGGGACAGGGGGCCAGTGGCTACACCTTC.

The CDR3 protein is CASSRGTGGQQSDGYTF. The CDR3 bases are TGTGCCAGCTCACGCGGGACAGGGGGCCAACAATCGGATGGCTACACCTTC. V gene TRBV18 combines with J gene TRBJ1-2; 12 nucleotides line up with TRBD1. This CDR3 spans 17 amino acids. V lost 4 bases, J lost 6 bases, and 12 bases stayed unmatched. Germline V gene data show CDR1 as KGHSH and CDR2 as LQKENI.

Note on this clone: The junction departs from the called germline gene at one end, perhaps through a read error. This same CDR3 is encoded by further DNA sequences in the sample. The J gene is TRBJ1-5, the V gene TRBV9; TRBD1 is a possible D gene (5 bases). Germline values: CDR1 SGDLS, CDR2 YYNGEE. This CDR3 is 16 amino acids long. The CDR3: CASSVGRGVSDQPQHF. Written as DNA, the CDR3 is TGTGCCAGCAGCGTAGGGCGGGGCGTTTCTGATCAGCCCCAGCATTTC.

This clone was seen just once. The rearrangement joins TRBV9 to TRBJ2-1; 7 nucleotides agree with TRBD2. This CDR3 contains 16 residues. Trimming at V came to 3 bases and at J to 2 bases, leaving 8 bases not matched to a gene. The V gene's germline CDR1 is SGDLS and CDR2 YYNGEE. The CDR3 DNA reads TGTGCCAGCAGCGGAGTTTTAGCGGGCCCCTACAATGAGCAGTTCTTC. Protein product: CASSGVLAGPYNEQFF. The full variable domain, rest sourced from reference TRBV9 and TRBJ2-1, is DSGVTQTPKHLITATGQRVTLRCSPRSGDLSVYWYQQSLDQGLQFLIQYYNGEERAKGNILERFSAQQFPDLHSELNLSSLELGDSALYFCASSGVLAGPYNEQFFGPGTRLTVL.

V usage is TRBV10-2 and J usage is TRBJ2-7; 11 bases match TRBD1. Looked up from germline, CDR1 is WSHSY and CDR2 is SAAADI. Trimming at V came to 0 bases and at J to 10 bases, leaving 2 bases not matched to a gene. This CDR3 contains 13 residues. The CDR3 sequence: CASSESRTGGQYF. The CDR3 DNA sequence: TGCGCCAGCAGTGAGTCGCGGACAGGGGGCCAGTACTTC.

This clone was counted between two and nine times. V usage is TRBV28 and J usage is TRBJ1-4; 9 bases align to TRBD1. The CDR3 sequence is 18 residues long. CDR1 is MDHEN, CDR2 SYDVKM, per germline. V lost 1 base and J lost 2; bases outside the gene matches: 8. Here the CDR3 DNA reads TGTGCCAGCAGTTTATTCGGGACAGGGTTTGGGACTAATGAAAAACTGTTTTTT. The encoded protein is CASSLFGTGFGTNEKLFF.

V and J are TRBV7-9 and TRBJ1-2; maybe TRBD1 (5 bases). CDR1 is SEHNR, CDR2 FQNEAQ, per germline (reference sequence). Trimming took off 6 bases at V and 8 bases at J, with 16 bases between the two ends. This CDR3 is built from 13 residues. CDR3 region: CASRSSAGGGYTF. CDR3 sequence (DNA): TGTGCCAGCAGAAGTAGCGCCGGGGGAGGCTACACCTTC.